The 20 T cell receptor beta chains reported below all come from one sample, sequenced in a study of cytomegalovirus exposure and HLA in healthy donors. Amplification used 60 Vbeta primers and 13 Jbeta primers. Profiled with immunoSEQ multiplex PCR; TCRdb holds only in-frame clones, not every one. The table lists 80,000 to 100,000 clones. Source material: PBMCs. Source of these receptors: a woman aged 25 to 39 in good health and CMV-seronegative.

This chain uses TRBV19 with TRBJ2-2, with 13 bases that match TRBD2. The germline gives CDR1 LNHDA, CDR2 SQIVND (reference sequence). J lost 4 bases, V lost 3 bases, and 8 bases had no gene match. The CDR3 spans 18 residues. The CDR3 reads CASSIGLAGVRGTGELFF. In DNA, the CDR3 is TGTGCCAGTAGTATCGGACTAGCGGGAGTAAGGGGCACCGGGGAGCTGTTTTTT.

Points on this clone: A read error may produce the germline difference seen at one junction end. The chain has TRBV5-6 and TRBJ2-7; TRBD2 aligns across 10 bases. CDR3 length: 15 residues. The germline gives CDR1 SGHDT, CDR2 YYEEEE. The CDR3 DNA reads TGTGCCAGCAGTTTGGCTAGCGGGAGTGTCAACGAGCAGTACTTC. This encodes CASSLASGSVNEQYF.

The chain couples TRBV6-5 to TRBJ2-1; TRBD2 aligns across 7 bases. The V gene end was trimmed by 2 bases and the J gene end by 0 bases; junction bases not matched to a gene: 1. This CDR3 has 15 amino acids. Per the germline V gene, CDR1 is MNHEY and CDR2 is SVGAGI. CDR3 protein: CASSYGGGSYNEQFF. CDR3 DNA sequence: TGTGCCAGCAGTTACGGGGGGGGCTCCTACAATGAGCAGTTCTTC.

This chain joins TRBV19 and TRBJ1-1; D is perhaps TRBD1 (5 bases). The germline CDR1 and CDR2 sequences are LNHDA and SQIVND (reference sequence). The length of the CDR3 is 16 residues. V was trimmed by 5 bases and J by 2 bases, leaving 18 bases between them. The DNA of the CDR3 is TGTGCCAGTAGTCCCCGGTTGCGGCAGGGAAACACTGAAGCTTTCTTT. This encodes CASSPRLRQGNTEAFF.

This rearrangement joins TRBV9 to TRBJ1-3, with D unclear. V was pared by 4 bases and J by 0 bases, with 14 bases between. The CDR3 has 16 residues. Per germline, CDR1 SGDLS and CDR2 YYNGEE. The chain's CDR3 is CASSLFYTDSGNTIYF. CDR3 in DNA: TGTGCCAGCAGCCTATTCTATACAGACTCTGGAAACACCATATATTTT.

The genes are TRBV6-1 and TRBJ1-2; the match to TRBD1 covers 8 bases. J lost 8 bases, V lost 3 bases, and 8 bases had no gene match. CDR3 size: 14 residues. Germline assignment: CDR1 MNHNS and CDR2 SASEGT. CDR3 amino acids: CASSDLRTGRGYTF. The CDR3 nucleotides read TGTGCCAGCAGTGACTTGAGGACAGGGCGCGGCTACACCTTC.

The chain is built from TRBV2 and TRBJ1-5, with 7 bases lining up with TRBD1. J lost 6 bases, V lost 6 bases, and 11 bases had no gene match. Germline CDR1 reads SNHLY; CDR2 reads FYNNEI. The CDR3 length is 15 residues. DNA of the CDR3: TGTGCCAGCAGGGGGGACAGCAACCCCGGTCAGCCCCAGCATTTT. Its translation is CASRGDSNPGQPQHF.

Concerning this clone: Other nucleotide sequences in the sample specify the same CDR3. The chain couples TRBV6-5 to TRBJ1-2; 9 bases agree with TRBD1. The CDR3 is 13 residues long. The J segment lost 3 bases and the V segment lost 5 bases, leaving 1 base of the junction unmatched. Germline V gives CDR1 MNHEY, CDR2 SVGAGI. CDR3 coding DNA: TGTGCCAGCAGTCGACAGGGGGACTATGGCTACACCTTC. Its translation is CASSRQGDYGYTF.

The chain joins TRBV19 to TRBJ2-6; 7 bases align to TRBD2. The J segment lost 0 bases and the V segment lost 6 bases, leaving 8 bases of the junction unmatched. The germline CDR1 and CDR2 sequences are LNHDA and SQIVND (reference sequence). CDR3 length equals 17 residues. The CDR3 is CASRSTGGNSGANVLTF. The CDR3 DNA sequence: TGTGCCAGTAGATCGACGGGGGGAAACTCTGGGGCCAACGTCCTGACTTTC.

In DNA form, the CDR3 reads TGTGCCACCAGCATTCCAGAGGGACAGACCCTCACAATTAATGAAAAACTGTTTTTT. Translating gives CATSIPEGQTLTINEKLFF. The chain uses TRBV15 and TRBJ1-4, with 7 positions matching TRBD1. Germline V gene data show CDR1 as LNHNV and CDR2 as YYDKDF (reference sequence). The ends lost 4 bases at V and 4 bases at J; junction bases unmatched: 18. The CDR3 sequence is 19 residues long.

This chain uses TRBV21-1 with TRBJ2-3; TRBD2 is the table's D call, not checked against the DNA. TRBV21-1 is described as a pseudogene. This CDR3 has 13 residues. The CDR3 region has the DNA TGTGCCGGCATGGAGGGCGGGGCGGATACGCAGTATTTT. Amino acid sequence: CAGMEGGADTQYF.

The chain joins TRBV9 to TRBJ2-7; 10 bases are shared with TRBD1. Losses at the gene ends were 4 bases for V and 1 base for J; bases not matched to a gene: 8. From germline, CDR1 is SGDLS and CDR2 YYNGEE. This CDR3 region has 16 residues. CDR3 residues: CASSPDRTGGSYEQYF. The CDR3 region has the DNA TGTGCCAGCAGCCCGGACCGGACAGGGGGTTCCTACGAGCAGTACTTC.

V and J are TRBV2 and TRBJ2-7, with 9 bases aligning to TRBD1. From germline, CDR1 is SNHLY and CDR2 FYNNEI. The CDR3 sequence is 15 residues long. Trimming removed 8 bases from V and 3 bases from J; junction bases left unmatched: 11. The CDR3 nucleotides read TGTGCCAGCTCCCCAGGGGGACAGGGTGTCTACGAGCAGTACTTC. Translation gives CASSPGGQGVYEQYF.

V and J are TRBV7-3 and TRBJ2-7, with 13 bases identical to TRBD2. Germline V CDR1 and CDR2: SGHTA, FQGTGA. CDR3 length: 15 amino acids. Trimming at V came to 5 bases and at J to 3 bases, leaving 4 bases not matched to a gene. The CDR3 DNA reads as TGTGCCAGCAGCCGGACTAGCGGGAGCCTCTACGAGCAGTACTTC. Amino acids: CASSRTSGSLYEQYF.

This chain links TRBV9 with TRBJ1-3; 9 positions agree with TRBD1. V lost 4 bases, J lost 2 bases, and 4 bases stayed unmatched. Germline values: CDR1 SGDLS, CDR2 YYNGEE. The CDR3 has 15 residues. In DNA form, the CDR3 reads TGTGCCAGCAGCCCCAGACAGGGGGCTGGAAACACCATATATTTT. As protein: CASSPRQGAGNTIYF.

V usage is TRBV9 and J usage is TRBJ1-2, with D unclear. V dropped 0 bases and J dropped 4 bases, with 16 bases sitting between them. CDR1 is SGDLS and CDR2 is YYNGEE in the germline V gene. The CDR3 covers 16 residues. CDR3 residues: CASSVGQRALPYGYTF. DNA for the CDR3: TGTGCCAGCAGCGTAGGTCAGCGAGCGCTCCCCTATGGCTACACCTTC.

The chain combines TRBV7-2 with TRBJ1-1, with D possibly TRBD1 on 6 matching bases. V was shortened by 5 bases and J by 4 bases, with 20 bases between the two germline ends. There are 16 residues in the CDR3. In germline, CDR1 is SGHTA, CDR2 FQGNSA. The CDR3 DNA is TGTGCCAGCAGCCCCTGGGCAGGGGATTTAGGCACTGAAGCTTTCTTT. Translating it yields CASSPWAGDLGTEAFF.

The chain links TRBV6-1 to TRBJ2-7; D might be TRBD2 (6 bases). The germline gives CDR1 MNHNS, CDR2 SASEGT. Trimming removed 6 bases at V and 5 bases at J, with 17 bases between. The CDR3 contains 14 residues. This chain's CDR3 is CASRLGGEADEQYF. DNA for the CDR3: TGTGCCAGCAGGTTGGGCGGGGAAGCCGACGAGCAGTACTTC.

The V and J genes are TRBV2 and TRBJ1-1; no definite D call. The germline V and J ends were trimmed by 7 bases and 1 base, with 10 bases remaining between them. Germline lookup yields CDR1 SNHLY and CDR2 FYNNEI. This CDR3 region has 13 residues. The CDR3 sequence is CASTVWRNTEAFF. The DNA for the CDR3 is TGTGCCAGCACCGTTTGGAGGAACACTGAAGCTTTCTTT.

CDR3 region: CASSLSAGVYEQYF. CDR3 coding DNA: TGTGCCAGCAGCTTATCAGCGGGAGTGTACGAGCAGTACTTC. The chain has TRBV13 and TRBJ2-7, with 8 bases that match TRBD2. V trimming: 2 bases; J trimming: 4 bases; junction bases outside the gene matches: 4. The CDR3 has 14 residues. In germline, CDR1 is PRHDT, CDR2 FYEKMQ (reference sequence).